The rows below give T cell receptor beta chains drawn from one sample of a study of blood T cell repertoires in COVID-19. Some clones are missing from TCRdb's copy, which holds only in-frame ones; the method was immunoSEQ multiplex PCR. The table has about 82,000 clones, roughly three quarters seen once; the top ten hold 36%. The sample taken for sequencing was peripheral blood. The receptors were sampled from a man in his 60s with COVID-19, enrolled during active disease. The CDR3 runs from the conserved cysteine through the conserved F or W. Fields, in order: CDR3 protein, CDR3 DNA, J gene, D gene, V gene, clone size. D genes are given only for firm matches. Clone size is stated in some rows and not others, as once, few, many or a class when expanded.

CDR3 protein: CASRRGGVNQPQHF
CDR3 DNA: TGTGCCAGCAGGAGGGGGGGGGTTAATCAGCCCCAGCATTTT
J gene: TRBJ1-5
D gene: -
V gene: TRBV2
clone size: many

CDR3 protein: CASSQVRSVLAGQETQYF
CDR3 DNA: TGTGCCAGCAGCCAAGTCAGGTCTGTCCTAGCGGGACAAGAGACCCAGTACTTC
J gene: TRBJ2-5
D gene: TRBD2
V gene: TRBV4-2
clone size: -

CDR3 protein: CASRNRATEAFF
CDR3 DNA: TGTGCCAGCAGAAACAGGGCCACTGAAGCTTTCTTT
J gene: TRBJ1-1
D gene: -
V gene: TRBV6-5
clone size: -

CDR3 protein: CASSVTSGKGNEQFF
CDR3 DNA: TGTGCCAGCAGCGTGACTAGCGGGAAGGGAAATGAGCAGTTCTTC
J gene: TRBJ2-1
D gene: TRBD2
V gene: TRBV9
clone size: few

CDR3 protein: CAPRLGGGGRALPGYF
CDR3 DNA: TGTGCCCCCCGCTTGGGCGGGGGCGGGAGGGCCCTCCCTGGGTATTTT
J gene: TRBJ2-3
D gene: TRBD2
V gene: TRBV5-5
clone size: few

CDR3 protein: CASSPGQGGETQYF
CDR3 DNA: TGTGCCAGCTCACCAGGACAGGGAGGAGAGACCCAGTACTTC
J gene: TRBJ2-5
D gene: TRBD1
V gene: TRBV18
clone size: -

CDR3 protein: CAISEGRPGTGELFF
CDR3 DNA: TGTGCCATCAGTGAAGGCCGCCCGGGCACCGGGGAGCTGTTTTTT
J gene: TRBJ2-2
D gene: -
V gene: TRBV10-3
clone size: -

CDR3 protein: CASSLLPDPREGYTF
CDR3 DNA: TGTGCCAGCAGCCTCCTTCCGGATCCTCGGGAGGGCTACACCTTC
J gene: TRBJ1-2
D gene: -
V gene: TRBV5-5
clone size: once

CDR3 protein: CASSIEAGWRGSNQPQHF
CDR3 DNA: TGTGCCAGTAGTATAGAGGCGGGATGGAGGGGCAGCAATCAGCCCCAGCATTTT
J gene: TRBJ1-5
D gene: -
V gene: TRBV19
clone size: -

CDR3 protein: CASSPTGGNQPQHF
CDR3 DNA: TGTGCCAGCAGCCCGACAGGGGGCAATCAGCCCCAGCATTTT
J gene: TRBJ1-5
D gene: TRBD1
V gene: TRBV7-3
clone size: -

CDR3 protein: CASSSRGTGAYNEQFF
CDR3 DNA: TGTGCCAGCAGCTCGAGAGGCACAGGAGCTTACAATGAGCAGTTCTTC
J gene: TRBJ2-1
D gene: -
V gene: TRBV7-9
clone size: -

CDR3 protein: CASNRGGSGTGELFF
CDR3 DNA: TGTGCCAGTAACAGAGGGGGATCGGGCACCGGGGAGCTGTTTTTT
J gene: TRBJ2-2
D gene: -
V gene: TRBV19
clone size: -

CDR3 protein: CSVRQGAHEQYF
CDR3 DNA: TGCAGCGTTCGTCAGGGGGCGCACGAGCAGTACTTC
J gene: TRBJ2-7
D gene: TRBD1
V gene: TRBV29-1
clone size: -

CDR3 protein: CASSVSSGRRETQYF
CDR3 DNA: TGTGCCAGCAGTGTTTCTAGCGGGAGGCGCGAGACCCAGTACTTC
J gene: TRBJ2-5
D gene: TRBD2
V gene: TRBV25-1
clone size: -

CDR3 protein: CASSQGTGGIGRYGYTF
CDR3 DNA: TGCGCCAGCAGCCAAGGGACAGGGGGGATAGGTCGCTATGGCTACACCTTC
J gene: TRBJ1-2
D gene: TRBD1
V gene: TRBV5-1
clone size: -

CDR3 protein: CASSTLAGVPETQYF
CDR3 DNA: TGTGCCAGCAGCACCCTAGCGGGGGTACCTGAGACCCAGTACTTC
J gene: TRBJ2-5
D gene: TRBD2
V gene: TRBV7-2
clone size: -

CDR3 protein: CASSIRFDGGLFF
CDR3 DNA: TGTGCCAGTAGTATCCGGTTCGATGGGGGGTTGTTCTTC
J gene: TRBJ2-1
D gene: -
V gene: TRBV19
clone size: -

CDR3 protein: CASSDSSGRAYEQYF
CDR3 DNA: TGTGCCAGCAGTGACTCTAGCGGGAGGGCCTACGAGCAGTACTTC
J gene: TRBJ2-7
D gene: TRBD2
V gene: TRBV2
clone size: -

CDR3 protein: CASSLSDMNTEAFF
CDR3 DNA: TGTGCCAGCAGCTTAAGCGATATGAACACTGAAGCTTTCTTT
J gene: TRBJ1-1
D gene: -
V gene: TRBV11-3
clone size: -

CDR3 protein: CAISAPFGTGNEKLFF
CDR3 DNA: TGTGCCATCAGCGCCCCTTTCGGGACAGGTAATGAAAAACTGTTTTTT
J gene: TRBJ1-4
D gene: TRBD1
V gene: TRBV10-3
clone size: -

CDR3 protein: CASNPGQGRSPLHF
CDR3 DNA: TGTGCCAGCAACCCCGGACAGGGCCGGTCACCCCTCCACTTT
J gene: TRBJ1-6
D gene: TRBD1
V gene: TRBV6-5
clone size: few

CDR3 protein: CASSLAWVAGEVDTQYF
CDR3 DNA: TGTGCCAGCAGCTTGGCCTGGGTAGCGGGAGAGGTAGATACGCAGTATTTT
J gene: TRBJ2-3
D gene: TRBD2
V gene: TRBV5-6
clone size: -

CDR3 protein: CASSQEGARGYTF
CDR3 DNA: TGTGCCAGCAGCCAGGAGGGGGCTCGAGGCTACACCTTC
J gene: TRBJ1-2
D gene: TRBD1
V gene: TRBV5-4
clone size: -

CDR3 protein: CASSFPFEGAFF
CDR3 DNA: TGTGCCAGCAGCTTTCCTTTTGAGGGAGCTTTCTTT
J gene: TRBJ1-1
D gene: -
V gene: TRBV14
clone size: -

CDR3 protein: CASSDGTLAGGFETQYF
CDR3 DNA: TGTGCCAGCAGCGACGGAACCCTAGCGGGGGGTTTCGAGACCCAGTACTTC
J gene: TRBJ2-5
D gene: TRBD2
V gene: TRBV7-8
clone size: -

CDR3 protein: CASSARGRYNSPLHF
CDR3 DNA: TGTGCCAGCAGCGCCAGGGGTCGCTATAATTCACCCCTCCACTTT
J gene: TRBJ1-6
D gene: -
V gene: TRBV5-6
clone size: -

CDR3 protein: CASSPRTSGGLGEQFF
CDR3 DNA: TGTGCCAGCAGCCCCAGGACTAGCGGGGGGCTTGGTGAGCAGTTCTTC
J gene: TRBJ2-1
D gene: TRBD2
V gene: TRBV11-3
clone size: few

CDR3 protein: CASSRDRGYYEQYF
CDR3 DNA: TGTGCCAGCAGTCGAGACAGGGGTTACTACGAGCAGTACTTC
J gene: TRBJ2-7
D gene: TRBD1
V gene: TRBV3-1/TRBV3-2
clone size: -

CDR3 protein: CASSSGRLNTGELFF
CDR3 DNA: TGCGCCAGCAGCTCAGGGCGCCTTAACACCGGGGAGCTGTTTTTT
J gene: TRBJ2-2
D gene: -
V gene: TRBV5-1
clone size: -

CDR3 protein: CASSLEPRGTDTQYF
CDR3 DNA: TGTGCCAGCAGCTTAGAACCGCGGGGCACAGATACGCAGTATTTT
J gene: TRBJ2-3
D gene: -
V gene: TRBV7-2
clone size: -

CDR3 protein: CASSPGRGGSYEQYF
CDR3 DNA: TGCGCCAGCAGCCCGGGGCGTGGGGGGTCCTACGAGCAGTACTTC
J gene: TRBJ2-7
D gene: -
V gene: TRBV4-3
clone size: -

CDR3 protein: CASRRLAGDNEQFF
CDR3 DNA: TGTGCCAGCAGACGACTAGCGGGAGACAATGAGCAGTTCTTC
J gene: TRBJ2-1
D gene: TRBD2
V gene: TRBV4-2
clone size: -

CDR3 protein: CASRGRSGTLTSGRTDTQYF
CDR3 DNA: TGTGCCAGTAGGGGCCGCAGCGGGACTCTGACTAGCGGGAGAACAGATACGCAGTATTTT
J gene: TRBJ2-3
D gene: TRBD2
V gene: TRBV19
clone size: -

CDR3 protein: CASSYSWADQVGTQYF
CDR3 DNA: TGTGCCAGCAGTTACTCTTGGGCTGATCAGGTCGGTACGCAGTATTTT
J gene: TRBJ2-3
D gene: -
V gene: TRBV6-5
clone size: -

CDR3 protein: CASSRTANTGELFF
CDR3 DNA: TGTGCCAGCAGCCGGACAGCGAACACCGGGGAGCTGTTTTTT
J gene: TRBJ2-2
D gene: -
V gene: TRBV3-1/TRBV3-2
clone size: few

CDR3 protein: CASRQQGSQPQHF
CDR3 DNA: TGTGCCAGCAGACAACAGGGGAGTCAGCCCCAGCATTTT
J gene: TRBJ1-5
D gene: TRBD1
V gene: TRBV6-5
clone size: many

CDR3 protein: CASSMGGRGREKLFF
CDR3 DNA: TGTGCCAGTAGTATGGGTGGCAGGGGGCGTGAAAAACTGTTTTTT
J gene: TRBJ1-4
D gene: TRBD1
V gene: TRBV19
clone size: -

CDR3 protein: CASSPLPQGLAGATDTQYF
CDR3 DNA: TGTGCCAGCAGCCCTCTACCCCAGGGACTAGCGGGAGCCACAGATACGCAGTATTTT
J gene: TRBJ2-3
D gene: TRBD2
V gene: TRBV7-9
clone size: -

CDR3 protein: CASTVGGGGQPQHF
CDR3 DNA: TGTGCCAGTACCGTCGGGGGGGGCGGACAGCCCCAGCATTTT
J gene: TRBJ1-5
D gene: -
V gene: TRBV19
clone size: once

CDR3 protein: CASSLDARGYTF
CDR3 DNA: TGTGCCAGCAGCTTAGATGCTCGGGGCTACACCTTC
J gene: TRBJ1-2
D gene: -
V gene: TRBV7-9
clone size: once

CDR3 protein: CASSQVQAPGYTF
CDR3 DNA: TGTGCCAGCAGCCAAGTCCAGGCTCCAGGCTACACCTTC
J gene: TRBJ1-2
D gene: -
V gene: TRBV4-2
clone size: -

CDR3 protein: CASKDGQGGYGYTF
CDR3 DNA: TGTGCCAGCAAAGACGGACAGGGCGGCTATGGCTACACCTTC
J gene: TRBJ1-2
D gene: TRBD1
V gene: TRBV7-9
clone size: -

CDR3 protein: CASSLNGDRVTEAFF
CDR3 DNA: TGTGCCAGCAGTCTAAATGGGGACAGGGTCACTGAAGCTTTCTTT
J gene: TRBJ1-1
D gene: TRBD1
V gene: TRBV6-5
clone size: -

CDR3 protein: CASTRGEGETQYF
CDR3 DNA: TGCGCCAGCACCCGGGGGGAGGGAGAGACCCAGTACTTC
J gene: TRBJ2-5
D gene: TRBD2
V gene: TRBV10-2
clone size: -

CDR3 protein: CASSYVGGLNTEAFF
CDR3 DNA: TGTGCCAGCAGTTACGTCGGGGGGTTGAACACTGAAGCTTTCTTT
J gene: TRBJ1-1
D gene: -
V gene: TRBV6-5
clone size: -

CDR3 protein: CASSWAGTDYNEQFF
CDR3 DNA: TGCGCCAGCAGCTGGGCCGGGACAGACTACAATGAGCAGTTCTTC
J gene: TRBJ2-1
D gene: TRBD1
V gene: TRBV5-1
clone size: -

CDR3 protein: CASSSGQVRYEQYF
CDR3 DNA: TGTGCCAGCAGCTCCGGACAGGTTCGGTACGAGCAGTACTTC
J gene: TRBJ2-7
D gene: TRBD1
V gene: TRBV7-2
clone size: -

CDR3 protein: CASSPGSGTGPGANVLTF
CDR3 DNA: TGTGCTAGCAGCCCGGGCTCCGGGACAGGGCCTGGGGCCAACGTCCTGACTTTC
J gene: TRBJ2-6
D gene: TRBD1
V gene: TRBV7-7
clone size: few

CDR3 protein: CASSEAGQGGGYTF
CDR3 DNA: TGTGCCAGCAGTGAAGCAGGACAGGGTGGTGGCTACACCTTC
J gene: TRBJ1-2
D gene: TRBD1
V gene: TRBV2
clone size: -

CDR3 protein: CASSLGVSGRARETQYF
CDR3 DNA: TGTGCCAGCAGTTTAGGGGTTAGCGGGAGGGCACGAGAGACCCAGTACTTC
J gene: TRBJ2-5
D gene: TRBD2
V gene: TRBV27
clone size: -

CDR3 protein: CASSQDGDRASTDTQYF
CDR3 DNA: TGTGCCAGCAGCCAAGACGGTGACAGGGCCAGCACAGATACGCAGTATTTT
J gene: TRBJ2-3
D gene: TRBD1
V gene: TRBV4-2
clone size: few

CDR3 protein: CASRRVNPSYNEQFF
CDR3 DNA: TGTGCCAGCAGGCGGGTCAACCCGTCCTACAATGAGCAGTTCTTC
J gene: TRBJ2-1
D gene: -
V gene: TRBV2
clone size: -

CDR3 protein: CASSQDRTGTYEQYF
CDR3 DNA: TGTGCCAGCAGCCAAGACCGGACAGGAACCTACGAGCAGTACTTC
J gene: TRBJ2-7
D gene: TRBD1
V gene: TRBV3-1/TRBV3-2
clone size: once

CDR3 protein: CASNRQEDQPQHF
CDR3 DNA: TGTGCCAGCAACCGACAGGAGGATCAGCCCCAGCATTTT
J gene: TRBJ1-5
D gene: -
V gene: TRBV12-3/TRBV12-4
clone size: -